The 6 T cell receptor beta chains listed next were all sequenced from one sample in a study of blood T cell repertoires in COVID-19. Using immunoSEQ multiplex PCR, the repertoire was profiled, and TCRdb retains in-frame clones only, with some absent. The sample lists some 150,000 clones, about 90% occurring once. The sample comprised PBMCs or T cells enriched from blood (not recorded which). These receptors were obtained from a human donor with acute COVID-19. The donor label of this sample is uncertain.

This chain connects TRBV5-4 to TRBJ2-3; 9 bases align to TRBD1. The CDR3 contains 15 residues. Germline CDR1 is SGHNT and CDR2 is YYREEE (reference sequence). Trimming took 6 bases from V and 2 from J; bases not matched to a gene: 7. DNA for the CDR3: TGTGCCAGCAAGCTCGACAGGGGGTACACAGATACGCAGTATTTT. As protein: CASKLDRGYTDTQYF.

This clone was seen only a few times. V and J are TRBV19 and TRBJ1-6, with 9 bases fitting TRBD1. This CDR3 is built from 15 residues. The trim removed 6 bases at V and 7 bases at J, leaving 7 bases unmatched. Germline CDR1 and CDR2: LNHDA and SQIVND (reference sequence). The CDR3 sequence is CASSFDRGKNSPLHF. The CDR3 DNA is TGTGCCAGTAGCTTCGACAGGGGGAAAAATTCACCCCTCCACTTT. Filled out from reference TRBV19 and TRBJ1-6, the complete variable domain reads DGGITQSPKYLFRKEGQNVTLSCEQNLNHDAMYWYRQDPGQGLRLIYYSQIVNDFQKGDIAEGYSVSREKKESFPLTVTSAQKNPTAFYLCASSFDRGKNSPLHFGNGTRLTVT.

The chain carries TRBV11-3 and TRBJ1-2; the D is unclear. The ends were cut back, 2 bases at V and 3 bases at J, with 19 bases in the middle. CDR1 is SGHNT and CDR2 is YENEEA in the germline V gene. The CDR3 runs 17 residues. The DNA for the CDR3 is TGTGCCAGCAGCTTATCTTTCGAAGCCACACGGGACTATGGCTACACCTTC. Protein sequence: CASSLSFEATRDYGYTF.

This clone was observed a handful of times. The chain employs TRBV27 and TRBJ2-7; perhaps TRBD1 as D (6 bases). The V end was cut by 6 bases, the J end by 3 bases, with 18 bases between. CDR1 is MNHEY, CDR2 SMNVEV, per germline (reference sequence). There are 15 residues in the CDR3. The CDR3 spells CASRGQGQFRYEQYF. The CDR3 nucleotides read TGTGCCAGCAGGGGTCAGGGGCAATTTCGCTACGAGCAGTACTTC.

CDR3 nucleotide sequence: TGTGCCAGCAGTTTCGCCGGGGAGAACTATGGCTACACCTTC. Residues: CASSFAGENYGYTF. The gene calls are TRBV27 and TRBJ1-2; no definite D call. CDR1 is MNHEY, CDR2 SMNVEV, per germline (reference sequence). CDR3 length equals 14 residues. Between the trimmed V and J ends, which lost 3 bases and 2 bases, there was a span of 10 bases.

V gene TRBV14 combines with J gene TRBJ2-1, with a tentative D call TRBD2 (6 bases). There are 15 residues in the CDR3. With 1 base removed from V and 3 bases from J, the gap between germline ends came to 10 bases. Germline V lookup: CDR1 SGHDN, CDR2 FVKESK. CDR3 in DNA: TGTGCCAGCAGCCAAGTGGCAGCGGGCTACAATGAGCAGTTCTTC. This gives the protein CASSQVAAGYNEQFF.